This T cell receptor beta chain was captured by sequencing in a study of blood T cell repertoires in COVID-19. Across the study: T cells, B-cell-depleted T cells, or PBMCs supplied cDNA or gDNA.

TCRdb keeps only in-frame clones here, not all; method: immunoSEQ multiplex PCR. The repertoire includes over 250,000 clones, 88% of them detected once, and about 1% sits in the top ten. The study drew participants aged about 18 to 89 years from roughly 25 US areas. Each participant's cohort was designated according to participant-reported clinical history. Two negative PCRs, clearance, or symptom resolution characterized the recovered Cohort 3 donors. The trim removed 5 bases at V and 10 bases at J, leaving 14 bases unmatched. CDR1 and CDR2 from the germline V gene are LNHDA and SQIVND (reference sequence). The CDR3 loop spans 16 amino acids.

The clonotype was recovered from a woman aged 25-40 years who had recovered from COVID-19. The J gene is TRBJ1-6, the V gene TRBV19, with 7 bases fitting TRBD1. Material for sequencing was PBMCs or T cells enriched from blood (not recorded which). Here the CDR3 DNA reads TGTGCCAGTAGTGTATCGGACAGGACGCAGGGGTCACCCCTCCACTTT. As protein: CASSVSDRTQGSPLHF. Using reference TRBV19 and TRBJ1-6 for the parts outside the CDR3, the full variable domain is DGGITQSPKYLFRKEGQNVTLSCEQNLNHDAMYWYRQDPGQGLRLIYYSQIVNDFQKGDIAEGYSVSREKKESFPLTVTSAQKNPTAFYLCASSVSDRTQGSPLHFGNGTRLTVT.